This T cell receptor (beta chain) was sequenced for a study of cytomegalovirus exposure and HLA in healthy donors. Study overall: It was reported in a later analysis that the 95 to 150 validation repertoires used the same platform as the approximately 600 first-cohort repertoires. The study, taken as a whole, reports: Researchers counted roughly 150 TCR beta chains as cytomegalovirus-associated.

V dropped 10 bases and J dropped 0 bases, with 9 bases sitting between them. The CDR3 is 12 amino acids. Germline loops: CDR1 SNHLY, CDR2 FYNNEI. As concerns this clone: What it recognizes is unknown.

Here immunoSEQ multiplex PCR was the method, and the copy in TCRdb shows in-frame clones only, minus some. The profile shows 65,000 or so clones, over 85% of them singletons. This TCR derives from a man aged 18 to 30 in good health and CMV-seropositive. The sample taken for sequencing was PBMCs. The chain combines TRBV2 with TRBJ2-5; D possibly corresponds to TRBD1 (5 bases). CDR3 sequence: CATPTDQETQYF. CDR3 nucleotide sequence: TGTGCCACACCGACAGACCAAGAGACCCAGTACTTC.